The sequence of this T cell receptor (beta chain) was determined in a study of T cell responses to AZD1222 COVID-19 vaccine. The table came from immunoSEQ multiplex PCR; TCRdb's copy has only in-frame clones and leaves some out. The data contain some 140,000 clones, around 90% of them singletons. The sample in question was peripheral blood, obtained on day 0 of AZD1222 vaccination. This receptor was taken from an adult in good health.

CDR3 bases: TGTGCCTGGAGTCCTCAGTCGAACACTGAAGCTTTCTTT. Protein product: CAWSPQSNTEAFF. The chain combines TRBV30 with TRBJ1-1; the D is unclear. The germline V gene has CDR1 GTSNPN and CDR2 SVGIG (reference sequence). The V end was cut by 2 bases, the J end by 1 base, with 8 bases between. This CDR3 is 13 amino acids long. Full variable domain (rest looked up from reference TRBV30 and TRBJ1-1): SQTIHQWPATLVQPVGSPLSLECTVEGTSNPNLYWYRQAAGRGLQLLFYSVGIGQISSEVPQNLSASRPQDRQFILSSKKLLLSDSGFYLCAWSPQSNTEAFFGQGTRLTVV.